The entry below gives a single T cell receptor (beta chain) sequence along with its context. Its specificity is unknown. One junction end disagrees with the germline gene, perhaps due to a read error. These data come from a study of tumor and adjacent non-tumor tissue in lung cancer. Study outcomes and limitations: Tumor repertoires had a smaller top 100 clone share than normal lung.

Germline values: CDR1 SGHVS, CDR2 FQNEAQ. The CDR3 extends over 16 amino acids. The template was RNA from unsorted bulk tissue. More than 3 cm separated this lung sample from the edge of the tumor. Three rounds of nested PCR, following a modified ARM-PCR protocol, produced the TCRbeta library. One entry per CDR3 protein, called by TCRdb with MiXCR from the multiplex PCR reads. The repertoire has around 50,000 distinct CDR3 sequences, about 68% of them found once; the top ten carry around 30%. Specimen: distant non-tumor lung tissue. This TCR was sampled from a woman in her seventies with non-small cell lung cancer. V and J are TRBV7-8 and TRBJ2-2; 9 bases fit TRBD2. The CDR3 DNA reads TGTGCCAGCAGCTTAGGCCTAGCGGGACTTATCGGGGAGCTATTTTTT. Residues: CASSLGLAGLIGELFF.